The entry below describes one T cell receptor (beta chain). One Seattle source followed patients from active infection through their disease course. This entry comes from a study of blood T cell repertoires in COVID-19. Study information: Samples representing acute and convalescent COVID-19 were sourced from the United States, Italy and Spain.

The germline V gene has CDR1 WSHSY and CDR2 SAAADI. Trimming removed 4 bases from V and 2 bases from J, with 8 bases in between. This CDR3 has 14 residues. As processed by the authors: Estimated nucleated cell counts came from reference gene primer amplification. Here immunoSEQ multiplex PCR was the method, and the copy in TCRdb shows in-frame clones only, minus some. Clone size and V and J calls were adopted from that table, with D and trimming inferred from the DNA. Of 500,000 to 600,000 clones in the sample, less than 90% were seen once. The chain links TRBV10-2 to TRBJ1-4; D not certain. The sequenced sample was peripheral blood. This sequence originates from a woman between 45 and 65 years old with COVID-19, enrolled during active disease. The CDR3 loop reads CASSGSSTNEKLFF. For the CDR3, the DNA is TGCGCCAGCAGTGGGTCGTCGACTAATGAAAAACTGTTTTTT.